This TCR beta chain was found in a study of human T cells and chemical hapten exposure (dated by TCRdb to about 2021). Background for the entire study: For sensitization, 2% DPC in acetone was applied to a 2 cm by 2 cm area of upper inner arm skin. Throughout the study period of about 23 weeks, patients also received therapeutic DPC doses to the scalp every week. Blood samples were taken from patients before sensitization (week 0) and then at 2, 6 and about 24 weeks after DPC sensitization. Patch testing was performed on the upper back with Finn chambers containing 0.01% DPC, and the patch tests were scored after 6 days according to International Contact Dermatitis Research Group standards. In alopecia patients, the study followed how the peripheral blood TCR repertoire changed in vivo over primary and secondary sensitization to diphenylcyclopropenone (DPC), a hapten. Blood for TCR sequencing was provided by twenty-nine alopecia patients at one to four time points (pre-sensitization, 2, 6 and 24 weeks). Libraries were pooled for sequencing, and variation in per-sample TCR yields was attributed mainly to small differences in library volumes within the pool. Most of the patients in the cohort were female, and the cohort covered alopecia areata with under or over 50% scalp involvement, alopecia totalis and alopecia universalis. Overall results and qualifications from the work: Because all patients had alopecia, a presumed autoimmune disease, the immune response of the patients might differ from that of healthy individuals. The number of TCRs above 1 in 1000 frequency did not change with DPC sensitization; there was no evidence of global repertoire structure alterations. Patch test score was positively correlated with the number of PT1 expanded TCRs, with significance at thresholds 8, 16 and 32 but not at 4. Significantly more large CDR3 similarity clusters were formed by expanded TCRs than by pre-sensitization or healthy control sets, consistent with antigen-driven responses. After repeated subsampling, the strength of the expansion versus patch-test correlation and the threshold at which it became significant changed.

What the time point label conveys for this sample: pre-sensitization, week 0. Read against the paper, the sample's treatment or condition label means: therapeutic diphenylcyclopropenone sensitization with weekly scalp DPC. At every patch-test visit, the blood draw took place before the patch test was put on. Eligible patients were aged 18 to 70, diagnosed with alopecia, deemed suitable for DPC therapy, and excluded if pregnant. Total RNA was extracted from unfractionated whole blood collected in Tempus Blood RNA tubes. Libraries were built with RACE. The data were produced on a NextSeq 500. During library preparation, unique molecular identifiers were attached to individual cDNA molecules so that TCRs could be counted quantitatively and reproducibly. For every blood RNA sample, sequencing covered both the TCR alpha and TCR beta chains. Under the source paper's analysis protocol: The median number of TCRs per sample was approximately 98,000, ranging from roughly 20,000 to 700,000. V, J and CDR3 annotation of the TCR reads was performed with the Decombinator software suite. For the PS versus PT1 abundance plots, all samples were subsampled to the same number of TCRs (28,000). Expanded TCRs were defined as absent before sensitization and observed at least eight times at the 2-week time point. TCRdb applied fastp at Q25 and MiXCR to the public reads, then kept only in-frame beta chains. All rows with the same CDR3 protein become a single entry with the most common DNA and genes. The V and J calls and clone size are TCRdb's, not the authors'. This sample holds 240,000 or so distinct CDR3 sequences; about 8.6% were observed only once. 2% to 2.5% of the sample goes to the ten largest clones.

V was cut back by 8 bases and J by 2 bases, leaving a gap of 7 bases between them. CDR1 and CDR2 were assigned from the germline V gene as ENHRY and SYGVKD. The CDR3 holds 11 amino acids from the cysteine to the phenylalanine. Only CDR3 DNA remains: 33 bases, in frame from the first base. In this sample, this clonotype turned up a few times. No cognate antigen has been identified for it. Base qualities were left out, and no much larger clone turns up one base away. This receptor chain uses TRBV10-3 and TRBJ2-7; tentative D gene TRBD2, with 6 bases matching. Sequenced here: whole blood, sampled in connection with sensitization to the hapten diphenylcyclopropenone (DPC). The receptor was derived from a woman aged 35 to 49 with alopecia areata. Some clones in this sample may be carry-over from other donors' samples. CDR3 region: CAISGAYEQYF. The base sequence is TGTGCCATCTCGGGGGCCTACGAGCAGTACTTC.